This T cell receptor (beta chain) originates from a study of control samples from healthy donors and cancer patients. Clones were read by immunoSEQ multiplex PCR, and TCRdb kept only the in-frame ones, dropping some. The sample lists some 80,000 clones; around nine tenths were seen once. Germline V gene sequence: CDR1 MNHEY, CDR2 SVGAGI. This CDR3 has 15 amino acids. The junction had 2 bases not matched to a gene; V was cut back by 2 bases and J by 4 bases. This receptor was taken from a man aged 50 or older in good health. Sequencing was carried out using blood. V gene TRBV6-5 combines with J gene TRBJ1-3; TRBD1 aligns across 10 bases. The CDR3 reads CASSYDRGQGNTIYF. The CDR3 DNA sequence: TGTGCCAGCAGTTACGACAGGGGGCAGGGAAACACCATATATTTT.